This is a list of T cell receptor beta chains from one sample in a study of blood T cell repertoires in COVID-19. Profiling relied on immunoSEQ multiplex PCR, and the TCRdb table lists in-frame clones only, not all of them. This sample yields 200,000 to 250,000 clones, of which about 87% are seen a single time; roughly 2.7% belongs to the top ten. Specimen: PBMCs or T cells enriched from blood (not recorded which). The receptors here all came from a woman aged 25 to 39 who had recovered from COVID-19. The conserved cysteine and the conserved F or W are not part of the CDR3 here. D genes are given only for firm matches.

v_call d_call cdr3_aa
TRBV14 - ASSQDINGNSPLH
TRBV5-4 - ASSGRGDEKLF
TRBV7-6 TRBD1 ASSLDPGQGFYGYT
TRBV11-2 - ASSPMNQGTEAF
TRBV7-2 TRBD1 ASSLRRGNTDTQY
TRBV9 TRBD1 ASSETQGDTEAF
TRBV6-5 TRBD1 ATRWTGSYEQY
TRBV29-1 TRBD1 SVRTGGSYEQY
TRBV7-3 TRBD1 ASSPPTGKSGYT
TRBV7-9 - ASTNQGMNTEAF
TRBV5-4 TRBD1 ASSSFGQGAGNTIY
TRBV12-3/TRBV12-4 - ASSFVQETQY
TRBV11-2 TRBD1 ASSEQGAHGYT
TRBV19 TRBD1 ASTARDRGADGYT
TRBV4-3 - ASSQDARTYTIY
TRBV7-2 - ASSPRQLAYEQY
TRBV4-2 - ASSQDGLNSPLH
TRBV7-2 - ASSLQGTSPLH
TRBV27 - ASSPQGFGYEQY
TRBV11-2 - ASRSQGISFDYT
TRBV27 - ASSISDTTYGYT
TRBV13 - ASSLVAYEQF
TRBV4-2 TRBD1 ASSQGQGDGYT
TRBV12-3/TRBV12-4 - ASSLSPTYGYT
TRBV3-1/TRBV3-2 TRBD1 ASSQDLEDRVETHGETQY
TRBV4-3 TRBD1 ASSHSGPGTGGEKLF
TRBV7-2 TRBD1 ASSPPDRVGYEQY